What follows describes a single T cell receptor (beta chain). The data originate from a study of blood T cell repertoires in COVID-19. The method was immunoSEQ multiplex PCR; TCRdb's version includes in-frame clones alone and lacks a portion of them. The data hold some 400,000 clones, with more than 70% observed a single time. V lost 0 bases and J 4 bases, leaving 13 bases between the germline ends. Germline CDR1 and CDR2: SGHNT and YYREEE (reference sequence). The CDR3 has 15 amino acids. The receptor was derived from a man between 25 and 39 years old who had recovered from COVID-19. This sequence joins TRBV5-4 and TRBJ1-2, with D maybe TRBD1 (5 bases). Sequencing input: PBMCs or T cells enriched from blood (not recorded which). CDR3 amino acids: CASSLGQGEIYGYTF. CDR3 bases: TGTGCCAGCAGCTTGGGGCAGGGCGAGATCTATGGCTACACCTTC.